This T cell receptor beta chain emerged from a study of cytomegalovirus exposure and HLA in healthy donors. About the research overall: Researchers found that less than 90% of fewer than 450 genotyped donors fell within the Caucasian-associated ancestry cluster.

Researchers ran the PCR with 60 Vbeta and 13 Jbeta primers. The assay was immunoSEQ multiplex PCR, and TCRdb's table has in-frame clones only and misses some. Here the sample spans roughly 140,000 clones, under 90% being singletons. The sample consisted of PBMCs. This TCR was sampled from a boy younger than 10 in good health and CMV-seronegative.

The CDR3: CASSLAREGLEAFF. CDR3 sequence (DNA): TGTGCCAGCAGCTTAGCGCGGGAGGGCCTTGAAGCTTTCTTT. This chain uses TRBV7-2 with TRBJ1-1; D remains ambiguous. Trimming shortened V by 0 bases and J by 7 bases, and 12 bases separated the two germline ends. CDR3 size: 14 residues. Germline CDR1 reads SGHTA; CDR2 reads FQGNSA.